The clone carrying this T cell receptor beta chain was seen more than once but under ten times. Its antigen is undetermined. TCRdb analysed the reads with MiXCR anew, one entry per CDR3 protein. The data contain 110,000 to 150,000 distinct CDR3 sequences, 25% to 35% of them singletons. This record belongs to a study of T cell repertoires in cytomegalovirus infection. Study-wide results and caveats: Summed frequency of public TCR beta families distinguished CMV carriers with the relevant HLA.

This CDR3 spans 15 amino acids. Germline CDR1 reads SGHNT; CDR2 reads YENEEA. The V and J ends lost 4 bases and 3 bases, in that order; junction bases with no gene match: 4. This clonotype was sampled from a human donor in good health (CMV status not recorded). Some clones in this sample may be carry-over from other donors' samples. This chain uses TRBV11-3 with TRBJ2-1, with TRBD1 matching 9 bases. Sequences were derived from CD8+ T cells from cultured PBMCs, sampled from culture after CMV antigen stimulation. CDR3 DNA sequence: TGTGCCAGCAGCTCTAACAGGGGGCTCTACAATGAGCAGTTCTTC. It codes for CASSSNRGLYNEQFF.